The next 10 T cell receptor beta chains were all read from a single sample in a study of blood T cell repertoires in COVID-19. Sequencing was performed with immunoSEQ multiplex PCR; in TCRdb, only in-frame clones are kept and a portion is missing. The table has approximately 350,000 clones, 87% seen once. Sequenced material: peripheral blood. Receptors were obtained from a woman in her 50s with COVID-19, enrolled during active disease.

The chain links TRBV7-3 to TRBJ2-1, with a tentative D call TRBD2 (7 bases). This CDR3 is built from 16 residues. The V gene's germline CDR1 is SGHTA and CDR2 FQGTGA. V was cut by 5 bases and J by 1 base, with 15 bases left in between. CDR3 in DNA: TGTGCCAGCAGCAGAGGACTAGGGGGGTCCTACAATGAGCAGTTCTTC. Encoded protein: CASSRGLGGSYNEQFF.

The count of this clone is one. This sequence joins TRBV27 and TRBJ2-7; TRBD2 matches at 7 bases. The ends lost 8 bases at V and 3 bases at J; junction bases unmatched: 13. CDR1 is MNHEY, CDR2 SMNVEV, per germline (reference sequence). The CDR3 has 15 amino acids. CDR3 DNA: TGTGCCAGCTACACTTCCCGGGGGGAGAGCTACGAGCAGTACTTC. Its protein product is CASYTSRGESYEQYF.

J is TRBJ1-2 and V is TRBV7-2; 10 bases are a match to TRBD1. This CDR3 is built from 16 residues. The V gene end was trimmed by 7 bases and the J gene end by 7 bases; junction bases not matched to a gene: 15. Germline V CDR1 and CDR2: SGHTA, FQGNSA. CDR3 sequence reads: CASNYPRQGASIGYTF. The CDR3 DNA reads as TGTGCCAGCAACTACCCTAGACAGGGGGCGTCAATTGGCTACACCTTC.

This clone has a handful of counts. V and J are TRBV7-3 and TRBJ2-4, with TRBD2 matching over 8 bases. Per germline, CDR1 SGHTA and CDR2 FQGTGA. J gave up 6 bases and V 2 bases, and 15 bases lay outside the gene matches. CDR3 length: 18 amino acids. The CDR3 sequence: CASSLDPGTSGNINIQYF. CDR3 coding DNA: TGTGCCAGCAGCTTAGACCCTGGGACTAGTGGGAACATAAACATTCAGTACTTC.

The chain uses TRBV5-6 and TRBJ2-7; D is unresolved. Germline values: CDR1 SGHDT, CDR2 YYEEEE. The CDR3 covers 12 residues. Trimming stripped 4 bases from V and 3 bases from J, with 8 bases between. The CDR3 coding sequence is TGTGCCAGCAGCGCGAGGTACTACGAGCAGTACTTC. As protein: CASSARYYEQYF.

This clone was picked up one time. The chain links TRBV18 to TRBJ1-4; no definite D call. This CDR3 contains 13 residues. The V gene's germline CDR1 is KGHSH and CDR2 LQKENI. V lost 3 bases to trimming and J lost 8 bases, with 10 bases between them. The CDR3 loop is CASSPESGEKLFF. DNA of the CDR3: TGTGCCAGCTCACCGGAAAGCGGGGAAAAACTGTTTTTT. Supplemented by reference TRBV18 and TRBJ1-4, the full variable domain reads NAGVMQNPRHLVRRRGQEARLRCSPMKGHSHVYWYRQLPEEGLKFMVYLQKENIIDESGMPKERFSAEFPKEGPSILRIQQVVRGDSAAYFCASSPESGEKLFFGSGTQLSVL.

The V and J genes are TRBV29-1 and TRBJ1-1; D remains unclear. V lost 4 bases, J lost 6 bases, and 15 bases lay in between. Germline CDR1 is SQVTM and CDR2 is ANQGSEA. The CDR3 has 13 amino acids. CDR3: CSVVYRFNAEAFF. The CDR3 DNA reads as TGCAGCGTTGTCTATCGGTTTAATGCTGAAGCTTTCTTT.

Turning to this clone: The junction shows a germline mismatch at one end, possibly a read error. The chain links TRBV7-7 to TRBJ2-5; 8 positions agree with TRBD2. The CDR3 covers 16 residues. Germline-derived CDR1 and CDR2 are SSHAT and FNYEAQ (reference sequence). The CDR3 reads CASSPGPLAGLETQYF. The CDR3 bases are TGTGCTAGCAGCCCCGGCCCCCTAGCGGGCCTAGAGACCCAGTACTTC.

The chain is built from TRBV6-6 and TRBJ2-7; a possible D gene is TRBD1 (5 bases). Germline V gives CDR1 MNHNY, CDR2 SVGAGI (reference sequence). The CDR3 is made up of 13 amino acids. The germline V and J ends were trimmed by 8 bases and 2 bases, with 13 bases remaining between them. Here the CDR3 reads CASLLRGAYEQYF. CDR3 bases: TGTGCCAGCCTTCTTAGGGGCGCCTACGAGCAGTACTTC.

The CDR3 nucleotides are TGTGCCAGTAGTGGTAGGGGACAGAGCACAGATACGCAGTATTTT. It codes for CASSGRGQSTDTQYF. This sequence joins TRBV19 and TRBJ2-3, with TRBD1 matching 7 bases. CDR3 length: 15 amino acids. Losses at the gene ends were 5 bases for V and 0 bases for J; bases not matched to a gene: 5. Per the germline V gene, CDR1 is LNHDA and CDR2 is SQIVND (reference sequence). The whole variable domain, filled in from reference TRBV19 and TRBJ2-3, reads DGGITQSPKYLFRKEGQNVTLSCEQNLNHDAMYWYRQDPGQGLRLIYYSQIVNDFQKGDIAEGYSVSREKKESFPLTVTSAQKNPTAFYLCASSGRGQSTDTQYFGPGTRLTVL.